Listed here are 20 T cell receptor beta chains from one sample, sequenced in a study of blood T cell repertoires in COVID-19. Clones were sequenced by immunoSEQ multiplex PCR, and TCRdb holds only the in-frame ones, with some missing. The table records approximately 260,000 clones, 82% of them present only once. The sequenced sample was peripheral blood. All receptors derive from a woman aged 55-70 years with active or convalescent COVID-19.

The chain links TRBV27 to TRBJ2-2, with 8 bases lining up with TRBD2. The CDR3 spans 15 residues. Germline trimming cut 6 bases from V and 0 bases from J; bases unmatched to any gene: 3. CDR1 MNHEY and CDR2 SMNVEV come from the germline V gene (reference sequence). Here the CDR3 reads CASRPTSANTGELFF. CDR3 in DNA: TGTGCCAGCAGGCCGACTAGCGCGAACACCGGGGAGCTGTTTTTT.

For the CDR3, the DNA is TGCGCCAGCAGCTTGGGAGGCGGTCAGCCCCAGCATTTT. Its protein is CASSLGGGQPQHF. J is TRBJ1-5 and V is TRBV5-1; D unclear. The CDR3 is 13 amino acids. V was trimmed by 0 bases and J by 6 bases, leaving 7 bases between them. The germline CDR1 and CDR2 sequences are SGHRS and YFSETQ.

V is TRBV6-5 and J is TRBJ1-5, with D hard to call. Germline V gene sequence: CDR1 MNHEY, CDR2 SVGAGI. The CDR3 totals 14 residues. Trimming removed 6 bases at V and 0 bases at J, with 9 bases between. The CDR3 coding sequence is TGTGCCAGCAGGCCCCGGGTTAGCAATCAGCCCCAGCATTTT. It codes for CASRPRVSNQPQHF.

The gene calls are TRBV28 and TRBJ2-1, with 8 bases that match TRBD1. Germline V gene sequence: CDR1 MDHEN, CDR2 SYDVKM. V was clipped by 2 bases and J by 4 bases; unmatched bases: 7. The CDR3 is 16 residues long. The CDR3 spells CASSLTGQGAYNEQFF. Here the CDR3 DNA reads TGTGCCAGCAGTTTAACAGGGCAGGGGGCTTACAATGAGCAGTTCTTC. Using reference TRBV28 and TRBJ2-1 for the parts outside the CDR3, the full variable domain is DVKVTQSSRYLVKRTGEKVFLECVQDMDHENMFWYRQDPGLGLRLIYFSYDVKMKEKGDIPEGYSVSREKKERFSLILESASTNQTSMYLCASSLTGQGAYNEQFFGPGTRLTVL.

The chain couples TRBV7-2 to TRBJ1-2; 7 nucleotides agree with TRBD1. After removal of 4 bases from V and 4 bases from J, the junction contained 3 bases not matched to a gene. The germline V gene has CDR1 SGHTA and CDR2 FQGNSA. The CDR3 is 13 amino acids. In nucleotides, the CDR3 is TGTGCCAGCAGCTCCGGACAGGTCTATGGCTACACCTTC. This gives the protein CASSSGQVYGYTF.

This chain connects TRBV6-5 to TRBJ1-5; maybe TRBD1 (6 bases). Germline V CDR1 and CDR2: MNHEY, SVGAGI. V shed 5 bases and J shed 8 bases, with 10 bases lying between them. CDR3 length equals 12 residues. The CDR3 here is CASSPQGEPQHF. CDR3 DNA: TGTGCCAGCAGTCCACAGGGTGAGCCCCAGCATTTT.

V usage is TRBV7-8 and J usage is TRBJ2-2, with TRBD1 as a possible D gene (6 bases). Per the germline V gene, CDR1 is SGHVS and CDR2 is FQNEAQ. V lost 7 bases, J lost 5 bases, and 17 bases lay in between. This CDR3 contains 15 residues. Here the CDR3 reads CASTSGGLGTGELFF. The CDR3 nucleotides are TGTGCCAGCACCTCTGGGGGCCTGGGTACCGGGGAGCTGTTTTTT. Complete variable domain (other parts from reference TRBV7-8 and TRBJ2-2): GAGVSQSPRYKVAKRGQDVALRCDPISGHVSLFWYQQALGQGPEFLTYFQNEAQLDKSGLPSDRFFAERPEGSVSTLKIQRTQQEDSAVYLCASTSGGLGTGELFFGEGSRLTVL.

This clone was picked up a small number of times. This sequence joins TRBV30 and TRBJ2-5, with 8 bases fitting TRBD1. The CDR3 loop spans 14 amino acids. The ends lost 4 bases at V and 4 bases at J; junction bases unmatched: 8. Germline values: CDR1 GTSNPN, CDR2 SVGIG (reference sequence). CDR3 sequence: CAWKWGRGRETQYF. CDR3 nucleotides: TGTGCCTGGAAATGGGGCAGGGGGCGAGAGACCCAGTACTTC.

The V and J genes are TRBV11-3 and TRBJ2-7; D possibly corresponds to TRBD2 (6 bases). Deletions cut 5 bases from V and 0 bases from J, with 14 bases between. This CDR3 region has 15 residues. Germline values: CDR1 SGHNT, CDR2 YENEEA. The CDR3 region is CASSPRDSGSYEQYF. CDR3 nucleotide sequence: TGTGCCAGCAGCCCGCGGGACTCCGGCTCCTACGAGCAGTACTTC.

The chain combines TRBV11-2 with TRBJ2-1; 15 bases fit TRBD2. After removal of 1 base from V and 10 bases from J, the junction contained 2 bases not matched to a gene. This CDR3 spans 15 amino acids. CDR1 and CDR2 from the germline V gene are SGHAT and FQNNGV. This CDR3 is CASSLVGLAGGEQFF. The CDR3 nucleotides read TGTGCCAGCAGCTTAGTGGGACTAGCGGGGGGCGAGCAGTTCTTC.

The chain couples TRBV18 to TRBJ2-7, with D perhaps matching TRBD1 (6 bases). The ends were cut back, 4 bases at V and 0 bases at J, with 19 bases in the middle. Germline V gene lookup returns CDR1 KGHSH and CDR2 LQKENI. The CDR3 consists of 17 residues. The CDR3 spells CASSRVPSGAVSYEQYF. The CDR3 region has the DNA TGTGCCAGCTCACGTGTACCCTCAGGGGCCGTCTCCTACGAGCAGTACTTC. Drawing the rest from reference TRBV18 and TRBJ2-7, the complete variable domain is NAGVMQNPRHLVRRRGQEARLRCSPMKGHSHVYWYRQLPEEGLKFMVYLQKENIIDESGMPKERFSAEFPKEGPSILRIQQVVRGDSAAYFCASSRVPSGAVSYEQYFGPGTRLTVT.

The chain links TRBV9 to TRBJ1-2; tentatively, D is TRBD1 (5 bases). Trimming removed 2 bases from V and 6 bases from J, with 8 bases in between. Germline lookup yields CDR1 SGDLS and CDR2 YYNGEE. This CDR3 spans 12 amino acids. The chain's CDR3 is CASSVGGNGYTF. CDR3 bases: TGTGCCAGCAGCGTGGGGGGAAATGGCTACACCTTC.

This clone was seen a few times. This chain joins TRBV20-1 and TRBJ2-1; D possibly corresponds to TRBD1 (6 bases). Trimming pared 4 bases from V and 14 bases from J, leaving 15 bases between. The V gene's germline CDR1 is DFQATT and CDR2 SNEGSKA (reference sequence). This CDR3 contains 11 residues. CDR3 amino acids: CSATTGLGEFF. CDR3 bases: TGCAGTGCTACGACAGGTCTGGGGGAGTTCTTC.

The rearrangement uses TRBV3-1 (or the pseudogene TRBV3-2) and TRBJ1-2; weak D call: TRBD1 (5 bases). The CDR3 contains 15 residues. V lost 0 bases and J lost 7, with 15 bases in between. Germline V gene sequence: CDR1 LGHDT, CDR2 YNNKEL (reference sequence). The CDR3 coding sequence is TGTGCCAGCAGCCAAGATCCGGCCAGGGTCGGTGGCTACACCTTC. Its translation is CASSQDPARVGGYTF.

The chain is built from TRBV5-1 and TRBJ2-3; D possibly corresponds to TRBD2 (5 bases). Germline CDR1 reads SGHRS; CDR2 reads YFSETQ. CDR3 length: 13 residues. V was cut by 2 bases and J by 6 bases, with 10 bases left in between. The chain's CDR3 is CASSFGKADTQYF. The CDR3 nucleotides read TGCGCCAGCAGCTTCGGGAAGGCCGATACGCAGTATTTT.

The V gene is TRBV28, the J gene TRBJ2-3, with 8 bases matching TRBD2. Germline V gene data show CDR1 as MDHEN and CDR2 as SYDVKM. The CDR3 runs to 15 residues. Losses at the gene ends were 6 bases for V and 0 bases for J; bases not matched to a gene: 5. The chain's CDR3 is CASSPGGLSTDTQYF. CDR3 sequence (DNA): TGTGCCAGCAGCCCGGGGGGGCTCAGCACAGATACGCAGTATTTT.

The chain combines TRBV7-2 with TRBJ2-1; tentative D call: TRBD2 (5 bases). Trimming took 6 bases from V and 2 from J, leaving 14 bases between them. CDR1 and CDR2 from the germline V gene are SGHTA and FQGNSA. The CDR3 loop spans 15 amino acids. The CDR3 DNA reads as TGTGCCAGCAGGCGCACTAGGGAACCCTACAATGAGCAGTTCTTC. It encodes CASRRTREPYNEQFF.

This chain connects TRBV6-5 to TRBJ1-2; 7 bases align to TRBD1. This CDR3 has 15 amino acids. Germline-derived CDR1 and CDR2 are MNHEY and SVGAGI. J was trimmed by 7 bases and V by 6 bases; bases with no gene match: 14. CDR3 nucleotides: TGTGCCAGCAGATACCCAGGGGGTGGTTTAGGTGGCTACACCTTC. The encoded protein is CASRYPGGGLGGYTF.

The genes are TRBV7-9 and TRBJ2-5, with a weak D call TRBD2 (6 bases). Germline CDR1 SEHNR, CDR2 FQNEAQ (reference sequence). The CDR3 spans 15 residues. V was pared by 4 bases and J by 5 bases, with 17 bases between. The CDR3 loop reads CASSSLLASEETQYF. The CDR3 DNA reads as TGTGCCAGCAGCTCCCTACTGGCTAGCGAGGAGACCCAGTACTTC.

The rearrangement links TRBV2 to TRBJ2-7; 8 bases are shared with TRBD1. Germline CDR1 is SNHLY and CDR2 is FYNNEI. The CDR3 totals 17 residues. V dropped 0 bases and J dropped 7; count of bases not matched to a gene: 14. CDR3: CASSEAQGTDRVKEQYF. The DNA for the CDR3 is TGTGCCAGCAGTGAAGCCCAAGGGACGGACAGGGTTAAAGAGCAGTACTTC. The full variable domain, rest sourced from reference TRBV2 and TRBJ2-7, is EPEVTQTPSHQVTQMGQEVILRCVPISNHLYFYWYRQILGQKVEFLVSFYNNEISEKSEIFDDQFSVERPDGSNFTLKIRSTKLEDSAMYFCASSEAQGTDRVKEQYFGPGTRLTVT.